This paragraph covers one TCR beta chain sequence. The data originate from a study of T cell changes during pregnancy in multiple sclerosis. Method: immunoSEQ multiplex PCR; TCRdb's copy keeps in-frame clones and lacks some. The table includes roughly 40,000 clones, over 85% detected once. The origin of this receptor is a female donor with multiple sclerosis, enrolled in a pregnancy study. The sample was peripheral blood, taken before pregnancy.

The DNA of the CDR3 is TGTGCCAGTAGTAGGTTGCCGGGGAACACCGGGGAGCTGTTTTTT. Translating it yields CASSRLPGNTGELFF. The V and J genes are TRBV19 and TRBJ2-2; no firm D call. The CDR3 has 15 amino acids. Germline V CDR1 and CDR2: LNHDA, SQIVND (reference sequence). The V end lost 4 bases, the J end lost 1 base, and 10 bases lay between the germline ends.